This passage covers 28 T cell receptor beta chains from one sample sequenced in a study of OX40 agonist ivuxolimab in advanced cancers. Sequenced by immunoSEQ multiplex PCR; TCRdb stores in-frame clones only, minus some. Of 80,000 to 130,000 clones in the sample, 90% are singletons; the top ten hold 0.31%. The sample in question was CD4+ or CD8+ T cells sorted from blood, obtained in a trial of the OX40 agonist ivuxolimab. Receptors originate from an adult with an advanced solid tumor such as melanoma, head and neck, liver or kidney cancer.

J is TRBJ2-2 and V is TRBV4-3; D ambiguous. The germline V gene encodes CDR1 LGHNA and CDR2 YSLEER. The CDR3 has 18 amino acids. With 2 bases removed from V and 0 bases from J, the gap between germline ends came to 16 bases. DNA of the CDR3: TGCGCCAGCAGCCAAACGCTGAATAGGGCTGCGAACACCGGGGAGCTGTTTTTT. Its protein product is CASSQTLNRAANTGELFF.

The chain combines TRBV28 with TRBJ1-5, with TRBD1 as a possible D gene (5 bases). The germline V gene encodes CDR1 MDHEN and CDR2 SYDVKM. The ends were cut back, 2 bases at V and 2 bases at J, with 7 bases in the middle. The CDR3 sequence is 14 residues long. CDR3 nucleotide sequence: TGTGCCAGCAGTTTAAGGGGCGGCAATCAGCCCCAGCATTTT. Its translation: CASSLRGGNQPQHF.

V usage is TRBV7-6 and J usage is TRBJ2-5, with D tentatively TRBD2 (5 bases). The CDR3 is 15 amino acids. Germline V gene sequence: CDR1 SGHVS, CDR2 FNYEAQ. Trimming removed 2 bases from V and 4 bases from J, with 14 bases in between. In DNA, the CDR3 is TGTGCCAGCAGCTTAAGGGCGAGGGAGAGAGAGACCCAGTACTTC. Its translation is CASSLRARERETQYF.

This chain joins TRBV29-1 and TRBJ2-7, with a possible D match to TRBD2 (6 bases). Germline V gene sequence: CDR1 SQVTM, CDR2 ANQGSEA. With 3 bases removed from V and 2 bases from J, the gap between germline ends came to 11 bases. The CDR3 has 13 amino acids. The CDR3 nucleotides are TGCAGCGTTGAGGAGGGTACGGCCTACGAGCAGTACTTC. This codes for CSVEEGTAYEQYF.

This chain uses TRBV29-1 with TRBJ2-3; TRBD2 might be the D (6 bases). Trimming shortened V by 7 bases and J by 3 bases, and 14 bases separated the two germline ends. Germline V lookup: CDR1 SQVTM, CDR2 ANQGSEA. CDR3 length: 13 residues. The CDR3 reads CSAGERITDTQYF. CDR3 nucleotides: TGCAGCGCGGGAGAAAGAATAACAGATACGCAGTATTTT.

This chain joins TRBV28 and TRBJ2-1, with a tentative D call TRBD1 (6 bases). The CDR3 consists of 13 residues. The V gene's germline CDR1 is MDHEN and CDR2 SYDVKM. Trimming took 4 bases from V and 5 from J, leaving 9 bases between them. CDR3 DNA: TGTGCCAGCAGTTCAGGGGACAACAATGAGCAGTTCTTC. Amino acids: CASSSGDNNEQFF.

The chain is built from TRBV7-9 and TRBJ2-5; 8 positions match TRBD2. CDR1 and CDR2 (germline): SEHNR, FQNEAQ (reference sequence). CDR3 length: 17 amino acids. V was clipped by 3 bases and J by 2 bases; unmatched bases: 11. DNA for the CDR3: TGTGCCAGCAGCTTTCGTGGAGCGGGAGATTTTCAAGAGACCCAGTACTTC. Its translation: CASSFRGAGDFQETQYF.

The chain links TRBV28 to TRBJ2-3; a possible D gene is TRBD2 (6 bases). Looked up from germline, CDR1 is MDHEN and CDR2 is SYDVKM. The CDR3 contains 14 residues. V was trimmed by 7 bases and J by 1 base, leaving 12 bases between them. In nucleotides, the CDR3 is TGTGCCAGCACTGCGTGGGGGGGCACAGATACGCAGTATTTT. As protein: CASTAWGGTDTQYF. Full variable domain (outside the CDR3, taken from reference TRBV28 and TRBJ2-3): DVKVTQSSRYLVKRTGEKVFLECVQDMDHENMFWYRQDPGLGLRLIYFSYDVKMKEKGDIPEGYSVSREKKERFSLILESASTNQTSMYLCASTAWGGTDTQYFGPGTRLTVL.

This chain joins TRBV7-9 and TRBJ2-1; a possible D gene is TRBD2 (6 bases). Germline CDR1 and CDR2: SEHNR and FQNEAQ (reference sequence). The length of the CDR3 is 16 residues. V was clipped by 7 bases and J by 5 bases, with 21 bases between them. The CDR3 DNA sequence: TGTGCCAGCACCATAAGGGGAAACACGGGGGACAATGAGCAGTTCTTC. Protein: CASTIRGNTGDNEQFF.

This clone was seen just once. One end of the junction does not line up with germline, which may come from a read error. The chain employs TRBV28 and TRBJ1-4, with 8 bases lining up with TRBD1. The CDR3 is made up of 12 amino acids. Germline values: CDR1 MDHEN, CDR2 SYDVKM. The CDR3 spells CASSKTGTGFRF. The CDR3, as DNA: TGTGCCAGCAGTAAAACCGGGACAGGATTTAGGTTT.

V and J are TRBV6-5 and TRBJ1-2; 8 positions agree with TRBD1. With V trimmed by 7 bases and J by 4 bases, 2 bases remained unmatched. From germline, CDR1 is MNHEY and CDR2 SVGAGI. The CDR3 is made up of 12 amino acids. Written as DNA, the CDR3 is TGTGCCAGCACAACAGGGGGCTATGGCTACACCTTC. Its translation: CASTTGGYGYTF.

The chain recombines TRBV5-6 with TRBJ1-4, with a possible D match to TRBD1 (6 bases). V lost 4 bases, J lost 0 bases, and 13 bases lay in between. The CDR3 has 16 amino acids. From germline, CDR1 is SGHDT and CDR2 YYEEEE. The CDR3 region is CASSVGQGATNEKLFF. In nucleotides, the CDR3 is TGTGCCAGCAGCGTGGGACAAGGGGCAACTAATGAAAAACTGTTTTTT.

This chain links TRBV11-2 with TRBJ2-5; tentatively, D is TRBD2 (6 bases). The germline V gene encodes CDR1 SGHAT and CDR2 FQNNGV. The germline V and J ends were trimmed by 5 bases and 7 bases, with 14 bases remaining between them. This CDR3 is built from 13 residues. CDR3 sequence reads: CASSTGTGGTQYF. In DNA form, the CDR3 reads TGTGCCAGCAGCACCGGGACCGGGGGGACCCAGTACTTC.

The chain uses TRBV11-1 and TRBJ2-3, with D unresolved. The V gene lost 1 base and the J gene lost 2 bases, with 4 bases spanning the gap. The CDR3 consists of 13 residues. Per the germline V gene, CDR1 is SGHAT and CDR2 is FQDESV (reference sequence). CDR3 bases: TGTGCCAGCAGCTTAGGACTCACAGATACGCAGTATTTT. Its translation: CASSLGLTDTQYF.

The chain couples TRBV6-5 to TRBJ1-1; D call uncertain. Germline lookup yields CDR1 MNHEY and CDR2 SVGAGI. The CDR3 consists of 13 residues. V dropped 2 bases and J dropped 4 bases, with 8 bases sitting between them. The CDR3 bases are TGTGCCAGCAGTTACCCCGAGGCCACTGAAGCTTTCTTT. It is translated as CASSYPEATEAFF.

This rearrangement joins TRBV28 to TRBJ2-1; D possibly corresponds to TRBD1 (9 bases). The CDR3 totals 19 residues. The V gene's germline CDR1 is MDHEN and CDR2 SYDVKM. V lost 5 bases, J lost 9 bases, and 32 bases lay in between. CDR3: CASSPGTGIRIAGRTEQFF. The CDR3 region has the DNA TGTGCCAGCAGTCCGGGGACAGGGATTCGGATAGCGGGAAGGACTGAGCAGTTCTTC.

This clone was counted only a few times. The chain carries TRBV5-4 and TRBJ1-1; 9 bases match TRBD1. The length of the CDR3 is 13 residues. With V trimmed by 4 bases and J by 5 bases, 3 bases remained unmatched. The germline gives CDR1 SGHNT, CDR2 YYREEE (reference sequence). The CDR3 sequence: CASSGGTGTEAFF. DNA for the CDR3: TGTGCCAGCAGCGGCGGGACAGGGACTGAAGCTTTCTTT. Based on the CDR3 plus reference TRBV5-4 and TRBJ1-1, the full variable domain is ETGVTQSPTHLIKTRGQQVTLRCSSQSGHNTVSWYQQALGQGPQFIFQYYREEENGRGNFPPRFSGLQFPNYSSELNVNALELDDSALYLCASSGGTGTEAFFGQGTRLTVV.

The chain uses TRBV5-4 and TRBJ1-1, with D perhaps matching TRBD1 (6 bases). Trimming removed 4 bases at V and 5 bases at J, with 24 bases between. The V gene's germline CDR1 is SGHNT and CDR2 YYREEE (reference sequence). CDR3 size: 17 residues. This CDR3 reads CASSPLGLQKRGTEAFF. The CDR3 bases are TGTGCCAGCAGCCCATTGGGACTCCAGAAAAGGGGGACTGAAGCTTTCTTT.

The chain recombines TRBV11-3 with TRBJ2-2; D gene unclear. Germline V gene data show CDR1 as SGHNT and CDR2 as YENEEA. Trimming stripped 3 bases from V and 5 bases from J, with 7 bases between. The CDR3 totals 13 residues. CDR3 sequence (DNA): TGTGCCAGCAGCTTCACTGGAACCGGGGAGCTGTTTTTT. This translates into CASSFTGTGELFF.

The chain couples TRBV6-6 to TRBJ2-7, with D tentatively TRBD1 (7 bases). The CDR3 sequence is 15 residues long. Germline V gives CDR1 MNHNY, CDR2 SVGAGI (reference sequence). The V and J ends lost 6 bases and 3 bases respectively, with 18 bases between them. This CDR3 is CASSMGQGGFYEQYF. DNA for the CDR3: TGTGCCAGCAGCATGGGGCAGGGGGGATTCTACGAGCAGTACTTC.

CDR3 amino acids: CASSQAPGAYEQYF. As DNA, the CDR3 is TGTGCCAGCAGCCAAGCTCCGGGAGCTTACGAGCAGTACTTC. The rearrangement links TRBV4-2 to TRBJ2-7; the D gene is possibly TRBD2 (6 bases). V was trimmed by 1 base and J by 4 bases, leaving 11 bases between them. CDR1 is LGHNA, CDR2 YNFKEQ, per germline. CDR3 length: 14 residues.

This chain uses TRBV2 with TRBJ2-7; no firm D call. CDR1 is SNHLY and CDR2 is FYNNEI in the germline V gene. The CDR3 is made up of 11 amino acids. Trimming took off 6 bases at V and 4 bases at J, with 7 bases between the two ends. The chain's CDR3 is CASSRQYEQYF. The CDR3 region has the DNA TGTGCCAGCAGCAGACAATACGAGCAGTACTTC.

J is TRBJ2-1 and V is TRBV5-1; 7 bases map to TRBD2. In germline, CDR1 is SGHRS, CDR2 YFSETQ. This CDR3 spans 14 amino acids. Trimming removed 2 bases from V and 7 bases from J; junction bases left unmatched: 6. CDR3 amino acids: CASSLRDYSNEQFF. In DNA, the CDR3 is TGCGCCAGCAGCTTAAGGGACTATTCTAATGAGCAGTTCTTC.

Concerning this clone itself: Other DNA sequences of this sample code for an identical CDR3. The V gene is TRBV7-2, the J gene TRBJ2-3; TRBD2 matches 8 bases. The CDR3 is made up of 14 amino acids. V dropped 3 bases and J dropped 6; count of bases not matched to a gene: 5. Germline values: CDR1 SGHTA, CDR2 FQGNSA. The CDR3 DNA is TGTGCCAGCAGCTTCAGCGGGAGAACTGATACGCAGTATTTT. This sequence encodes CASSFSGRTDTQYF.

This rearrangement joins TRBV5-4 to TRBJ1-1; D might be TRBD1 (5 bases). The germline V and J ends were trimmed by 0 bases and 8 bases, with 8 bases remaining between them. From germline, CDR1 is SGHNT and CDR2 YYREEE (reference sequence). This CDR3 has 12 residues. CDR3 DNA: TGTGCCAGCAGCTTGGTTGCAGGGGAAGCTTTCTTT. Protein product: CASSLVAGEAFF. Together with reference TRBV5-4 and TRBJ1-1, the CDR3 gives the full variable domain: ETGVTQSPTHLIKTRGQQVTLRCSSQSGHNTVSWYQQALGQGPQFIFQYYREEENGRGNFPPRFSGLQFPNYSSELNVNALELDDSALYLCASSLVAGEAFFGQGTRLTVV.

The chain has TRBV2 and TRBJ1-6; 8 positions agree with TRBD1. The CDR3 is 12 residues long. J lost 7 bases, V lost 8 bases, and 1 base had no gene match. Germline CDR1 and CDR2: SNHLY and FYNNEI. Here the CDR3 reads CASAGGNSPLHF. DNA for the CDR3: TGTGCCAGCGCAGGGGGCAATTCACCCCTCCACTTT.

The chain's CDR3 is CASSVSGTNTGELFF. The DNA for the CDR3 is TGTGCCAGCAGCGTCAGTGGGACAAACACCGGGGAGCTGTTTTTT. The chain couples TRBV11-3 to TRBJ2-2; a possible D gene is TRBD1 (6 bases). V was cut by 5 bases and J by 2 bases, with 12 bases left in between. Germline values: CDR1 SGHNT, CDR2 YENEEA. This CDR3 comprises 15 residues. Full variable domain (outside the CDR3, taken from reference TRBV11-3 and TRBJ2-2): EAGVVQSPRYKIIEKKQPVAFWCNPISGHNTLYWYLQNLGQGPELLIRYENEEAVDDSQLPKDRFSAERLKGVDSTLKIQPAELGDSAVYLCASSVSGTNTGELFFGEGSRLTVL.

This chain connects TRBV10-1 to TRBJ2-4; D remains unclear. V was trimmed by 1 base and J by 15 bases, leaving 10 bases between them. Germline V gives CDR1 WNHNN, CDR2 SYGVQD (reference sequence). This CDR3 has 11 amino acids. DNA for the CDR3: TGCGCCAGCAGTGAGTTGACCGTTAGGTACTTC. This gives the protein CASSELTVRYF.